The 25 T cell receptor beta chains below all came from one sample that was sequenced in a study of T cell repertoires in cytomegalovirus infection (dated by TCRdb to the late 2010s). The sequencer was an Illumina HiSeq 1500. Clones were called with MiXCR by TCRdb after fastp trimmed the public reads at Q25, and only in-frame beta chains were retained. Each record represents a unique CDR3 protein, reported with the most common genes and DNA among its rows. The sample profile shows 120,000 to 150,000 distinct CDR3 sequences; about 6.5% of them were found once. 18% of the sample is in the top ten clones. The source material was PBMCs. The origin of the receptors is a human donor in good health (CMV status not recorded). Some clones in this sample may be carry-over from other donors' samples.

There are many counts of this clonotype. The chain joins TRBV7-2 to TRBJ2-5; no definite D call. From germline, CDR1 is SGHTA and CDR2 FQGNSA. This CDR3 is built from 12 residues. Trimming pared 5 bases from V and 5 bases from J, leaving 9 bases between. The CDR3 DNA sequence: TGTGCCAGCAGCCTGGGAACGGAGACCCAGTACTTC. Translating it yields CASSLGTETQYF.

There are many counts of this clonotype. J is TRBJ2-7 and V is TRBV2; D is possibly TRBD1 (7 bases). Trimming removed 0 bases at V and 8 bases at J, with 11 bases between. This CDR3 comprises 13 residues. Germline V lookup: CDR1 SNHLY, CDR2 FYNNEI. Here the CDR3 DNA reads TGTGCCAGCAGTGAAGCGCAGGGGGGTCAGCAGTACTTC. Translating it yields CASSEAQGGQQYF. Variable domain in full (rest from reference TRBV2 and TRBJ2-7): EPEVTQTPSHQVTQMGQEVILRCVPISNHLYFYWYRQILGQKVEFLVSFYNNEISEKSEIFDDQFSVERPDGSNFTLKIRSTKLEDSAMYFCASSEAQGGQQYFGPGTRLTVT.

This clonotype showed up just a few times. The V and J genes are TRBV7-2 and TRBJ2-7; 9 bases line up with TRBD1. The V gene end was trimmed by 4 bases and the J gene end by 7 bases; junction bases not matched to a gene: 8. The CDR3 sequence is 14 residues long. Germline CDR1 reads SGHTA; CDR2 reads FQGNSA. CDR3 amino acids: CASSSRTGDGEQYF. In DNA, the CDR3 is TGTGCCAGCAGCTCCCGGACAGGGGATGGGGAGCAGTACTTC. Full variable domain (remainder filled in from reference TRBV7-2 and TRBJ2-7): GAGVSQSPSNKVTEKGKDVELRCDPISGHTALYWYRQSLGQGLEFLIYFQGNSAPDKSGLPSDRFSAERTGGSVSTLTIQRTQQEDSAVYLCASSSRTGDGEQYFGPGTRLTVT.

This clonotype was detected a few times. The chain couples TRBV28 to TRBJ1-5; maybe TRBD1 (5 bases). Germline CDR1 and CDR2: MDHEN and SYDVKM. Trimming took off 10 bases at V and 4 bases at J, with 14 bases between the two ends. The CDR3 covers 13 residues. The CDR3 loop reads CATGTLGNQPQHF. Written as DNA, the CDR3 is TGTGCCACCGGGACTCTGGGGAATCAGCCCCAGCATTTT.

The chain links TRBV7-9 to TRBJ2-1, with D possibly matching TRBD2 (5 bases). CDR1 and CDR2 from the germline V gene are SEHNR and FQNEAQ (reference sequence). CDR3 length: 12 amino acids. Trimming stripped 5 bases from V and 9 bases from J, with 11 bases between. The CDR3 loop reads CASSQDRGEQFF. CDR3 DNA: TGTGCCAGCAGCCAAGACCGGGGTGAGCAGTTCTTC.

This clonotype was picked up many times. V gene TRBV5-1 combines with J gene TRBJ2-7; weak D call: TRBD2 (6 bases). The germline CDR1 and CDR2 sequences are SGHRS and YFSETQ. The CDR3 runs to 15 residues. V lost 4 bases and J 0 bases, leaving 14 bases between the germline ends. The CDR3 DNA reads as TGCGCCAGCAGCCGGGCCGGGACTCTCTCCTACGAGCAGTACTTC. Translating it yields CASSRAGTLSYEQYF. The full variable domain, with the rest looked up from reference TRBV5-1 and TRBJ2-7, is KAGVTQTPRYLIKTRGQQVTLSCSPISGHRSVSWYQQTPGQGLQFLFEYFSETQRNKGNFPGRFSGRQFSNSRSEMNVSTLELGDSALYLCASSRAGTLSYEQYFGPGTRLTVT.

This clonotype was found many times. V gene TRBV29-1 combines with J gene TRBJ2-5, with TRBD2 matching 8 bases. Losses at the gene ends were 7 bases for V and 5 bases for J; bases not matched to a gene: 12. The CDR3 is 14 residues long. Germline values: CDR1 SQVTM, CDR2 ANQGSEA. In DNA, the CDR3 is TGCAGCGCATCCGGGACTAGTGGGGGCGAGACCCAGTACTTC. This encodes CSASGTSGGETQYF.

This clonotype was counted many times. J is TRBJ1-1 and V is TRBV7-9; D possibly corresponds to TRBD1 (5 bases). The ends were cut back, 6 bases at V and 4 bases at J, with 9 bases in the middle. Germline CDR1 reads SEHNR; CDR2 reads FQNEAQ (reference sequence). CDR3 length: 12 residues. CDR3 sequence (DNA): TGTGCCAGCAGGGGGCCGGGCACTGAAGCTTTCTTT. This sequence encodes CASRGPGTEAFF. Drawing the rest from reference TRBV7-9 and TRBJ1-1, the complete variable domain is DTGVSQNPRHKITKRGQNVTFRCDPISEHNRLYWYRQTLGQGPEFLTYFQNEAQLEKSRLLSDRFSAERPKGSFSTLEIQRTEQGDSAMYLCASRGPGTEAFFGQGTRLTVV.

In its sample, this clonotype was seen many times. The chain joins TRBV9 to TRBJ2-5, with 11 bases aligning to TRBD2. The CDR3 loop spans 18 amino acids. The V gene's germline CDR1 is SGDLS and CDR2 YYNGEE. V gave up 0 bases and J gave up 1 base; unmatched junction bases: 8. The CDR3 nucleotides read TGTGCCAGCAGCGTAGGAGGGGGGCTAGCGGGGGGCCAAGAGACCCAGTACTTC. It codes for CASSVGGGLAGGQETQYF.

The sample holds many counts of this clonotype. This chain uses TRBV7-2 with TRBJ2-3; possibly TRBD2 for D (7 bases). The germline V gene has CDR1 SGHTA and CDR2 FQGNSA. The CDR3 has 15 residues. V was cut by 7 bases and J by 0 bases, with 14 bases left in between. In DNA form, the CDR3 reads TGTGCCAGCAAAGAACGGGGGGCTAGCACAGATACGCAGTATTTT. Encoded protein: CASKERGASTDTQYF.

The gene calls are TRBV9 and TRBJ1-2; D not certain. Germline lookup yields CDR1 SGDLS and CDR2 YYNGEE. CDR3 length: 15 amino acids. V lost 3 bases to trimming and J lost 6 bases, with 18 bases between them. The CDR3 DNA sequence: TGTGCCAGCAGCGCCAGTCCGGGGAGCGTGGATGGCTACACCTTC. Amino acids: CASSASPGSVDGYTF.

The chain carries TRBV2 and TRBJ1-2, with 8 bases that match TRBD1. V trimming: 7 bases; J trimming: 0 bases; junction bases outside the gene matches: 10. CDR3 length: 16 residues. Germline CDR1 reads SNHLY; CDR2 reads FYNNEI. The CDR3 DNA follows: TGTGCCAGCAACCCCGGGACAGGAGTTTCTAACTATGGCTACACCTTC. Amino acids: CASNPGTGVSNYGYTF. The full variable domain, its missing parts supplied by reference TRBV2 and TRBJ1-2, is EPEVTQTPSHQVTQMGQEVILRCVPISNHLYFYWYRQILGQKVEFLVSFYNNEISEKSEIFDDQFSVERPDGSNFTLKIRSTKLEDSAMYFCASNPGTGVSNYGYTFGSGTRLTVV.

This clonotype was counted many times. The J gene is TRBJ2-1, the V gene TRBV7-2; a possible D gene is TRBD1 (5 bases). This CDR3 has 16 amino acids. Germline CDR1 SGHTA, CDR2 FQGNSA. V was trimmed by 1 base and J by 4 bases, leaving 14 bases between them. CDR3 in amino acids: CASSLVSRVLYNEQFF. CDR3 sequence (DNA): TGTGCCAGCAGCTTAGTGTCCAGGGTCCTTTACAATGAGCAGTTCTTC.

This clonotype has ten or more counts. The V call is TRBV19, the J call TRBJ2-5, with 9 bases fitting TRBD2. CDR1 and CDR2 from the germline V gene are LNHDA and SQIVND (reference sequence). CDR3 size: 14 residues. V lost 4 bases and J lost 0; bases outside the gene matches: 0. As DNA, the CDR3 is TGTGCCAGTAGTAGACTAGCGGACCAAGAGACCCAGTACTTC. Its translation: CASSRLADQETQYF.

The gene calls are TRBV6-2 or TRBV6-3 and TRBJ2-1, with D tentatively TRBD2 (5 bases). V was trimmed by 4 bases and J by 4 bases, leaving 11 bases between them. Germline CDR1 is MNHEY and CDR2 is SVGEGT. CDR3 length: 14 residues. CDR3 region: CASSSRTVYNEQFF. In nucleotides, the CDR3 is TGTGCCAGCAGTTCCCGGACTGTTTACAATGAGCAGTTCTTC.

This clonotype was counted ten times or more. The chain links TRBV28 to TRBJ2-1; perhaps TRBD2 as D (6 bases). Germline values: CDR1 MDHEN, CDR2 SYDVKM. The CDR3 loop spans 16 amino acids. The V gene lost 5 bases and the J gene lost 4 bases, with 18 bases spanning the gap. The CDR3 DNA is TGTGCCAGCAGTCCCCCCCGGGGTAGCGGTTACAATGAGCAGTTCTTC. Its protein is CASSPPRGSGYNEQFF.

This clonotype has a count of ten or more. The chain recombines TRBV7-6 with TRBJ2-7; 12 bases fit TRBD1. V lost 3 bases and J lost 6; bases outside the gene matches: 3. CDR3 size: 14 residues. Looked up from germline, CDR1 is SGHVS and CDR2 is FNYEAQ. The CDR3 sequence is CASSLGQGAFEQYF. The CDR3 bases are TGTGCCAGCAGCTTGGGACAGGGGGCTTTCGAGCAGTACTTC.

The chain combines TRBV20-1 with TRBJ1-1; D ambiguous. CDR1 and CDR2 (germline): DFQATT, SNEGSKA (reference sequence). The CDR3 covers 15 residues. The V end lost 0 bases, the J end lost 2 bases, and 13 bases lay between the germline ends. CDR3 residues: CSARDPAQANTEAFF. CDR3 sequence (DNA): TGCAGTGCTAGAGATCCCGCACAAGCTAACACTGAAGCTTTCTTT.

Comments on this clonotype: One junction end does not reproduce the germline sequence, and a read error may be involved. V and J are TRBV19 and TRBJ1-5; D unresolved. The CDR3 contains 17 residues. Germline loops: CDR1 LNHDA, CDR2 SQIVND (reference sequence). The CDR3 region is CAGSIDPPRGSNQPQHF. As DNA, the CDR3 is TGTGCCGGTAGTATAGACCCCCCAAGAGGGTCGAATCAGCCCCAGCATTTT.

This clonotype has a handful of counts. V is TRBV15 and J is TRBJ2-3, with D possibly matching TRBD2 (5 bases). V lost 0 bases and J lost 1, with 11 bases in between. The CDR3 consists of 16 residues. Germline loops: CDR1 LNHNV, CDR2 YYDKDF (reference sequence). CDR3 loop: CATSRDGSPGTDTQYF. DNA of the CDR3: TGTGCCACCAGCAGAGATGGGAGCCCTGGCACAGATACGCAGTATTTT.

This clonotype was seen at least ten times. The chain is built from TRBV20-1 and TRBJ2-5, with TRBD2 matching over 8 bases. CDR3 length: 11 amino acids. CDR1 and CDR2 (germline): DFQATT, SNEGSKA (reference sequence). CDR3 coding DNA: TGCAGGGTAGCGGGGCAAGAGACCCAGTACTTC. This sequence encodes CRVAGQETQYF.

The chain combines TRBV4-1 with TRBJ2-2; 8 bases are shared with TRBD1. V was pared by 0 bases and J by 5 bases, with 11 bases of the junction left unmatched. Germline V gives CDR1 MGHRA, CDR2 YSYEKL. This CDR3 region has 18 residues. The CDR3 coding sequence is TGCGCCAGCAGCCAAGATCCAGGGGGCACGGGGAAGACCGGGGAGCTGTTTTTT. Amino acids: CASSQDPGGTGKTGELFF.

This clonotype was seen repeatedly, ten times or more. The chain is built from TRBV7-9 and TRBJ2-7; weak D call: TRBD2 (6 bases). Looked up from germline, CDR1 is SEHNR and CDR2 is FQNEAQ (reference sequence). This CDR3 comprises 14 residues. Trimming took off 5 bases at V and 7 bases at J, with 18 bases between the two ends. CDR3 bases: TGTGCCAGCAGCCAACCGGGACTCCACCCAGAGCAGTACTTC. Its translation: CASSQPGLHPEQYF.

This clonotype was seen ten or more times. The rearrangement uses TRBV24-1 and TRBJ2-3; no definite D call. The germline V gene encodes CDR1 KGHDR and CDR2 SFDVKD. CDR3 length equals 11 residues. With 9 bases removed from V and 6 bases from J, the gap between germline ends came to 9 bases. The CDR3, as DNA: TGTGCCACCGTTAGTGGGGATACGCAGTATTTT. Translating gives CATVSGDTQYF.

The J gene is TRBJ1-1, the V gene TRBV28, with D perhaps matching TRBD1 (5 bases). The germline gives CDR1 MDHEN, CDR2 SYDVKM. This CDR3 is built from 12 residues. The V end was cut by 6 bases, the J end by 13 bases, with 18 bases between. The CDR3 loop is CASRDGTSDGFF. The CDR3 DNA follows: TGTGCCAGCAGAGATGGGACCTCAGACGGTTTCTTT.